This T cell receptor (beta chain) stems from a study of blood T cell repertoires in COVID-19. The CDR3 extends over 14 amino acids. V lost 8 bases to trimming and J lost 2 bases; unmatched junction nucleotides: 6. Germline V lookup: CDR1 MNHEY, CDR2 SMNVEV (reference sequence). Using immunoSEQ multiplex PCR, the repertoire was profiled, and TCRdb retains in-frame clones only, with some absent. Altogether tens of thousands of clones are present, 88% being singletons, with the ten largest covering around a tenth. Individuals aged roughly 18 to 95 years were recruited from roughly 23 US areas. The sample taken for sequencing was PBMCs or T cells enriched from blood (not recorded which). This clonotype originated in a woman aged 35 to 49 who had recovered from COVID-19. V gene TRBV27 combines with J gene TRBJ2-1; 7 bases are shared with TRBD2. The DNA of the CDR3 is TGTGCCAGCTGGGCCGGGGGGACCTACAATGAGCAGTTCTTC. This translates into CASWAGGTYNEQFF.